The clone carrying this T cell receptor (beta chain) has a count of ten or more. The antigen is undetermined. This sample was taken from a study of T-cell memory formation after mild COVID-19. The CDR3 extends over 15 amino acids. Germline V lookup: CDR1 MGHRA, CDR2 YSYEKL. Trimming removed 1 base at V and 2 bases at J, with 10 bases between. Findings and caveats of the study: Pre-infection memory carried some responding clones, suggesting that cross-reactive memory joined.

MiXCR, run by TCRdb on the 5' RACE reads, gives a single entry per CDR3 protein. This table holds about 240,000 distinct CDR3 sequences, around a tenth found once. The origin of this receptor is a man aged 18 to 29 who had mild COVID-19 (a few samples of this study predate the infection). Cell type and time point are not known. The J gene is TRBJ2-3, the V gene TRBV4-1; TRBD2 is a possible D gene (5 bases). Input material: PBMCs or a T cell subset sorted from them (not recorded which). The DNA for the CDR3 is TGCGCCAGCAGCCAAGGGGTGGACTTCACAGATACGCAGTATTTT. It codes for CASSQGVDFTDTQYF.